One sample yielded the 20 T cell receptor beta chains listed below, sequenced in a study of shared clonotypes between healthy human individuals. Sequencing was performed with immunoSEQ multiplex PCR; in TCRdb, only in-frame clones are kept and a portion is missing. The sample yields 500,000 or so clones, roughly 95% seen once. Sequencing was carried out using naive CD4+ T cells sorted from blood. Noted subset: CD45RA+ positively selected. The receptors were sampled from a woman between 25 and 40 years old in good health.

The V call is TRBV25-1, the J call TRBJ1-1; D remains unclear. Germline V CDR1 and CDR2: MGHDK, SYGVNS. V shed 8 bases and J shed 0 bases, with 4 bases lying between them. This CDR3 is 11 amino acids long. The CDR3 region is CASVMNTEAFF. As DNA, the CDR3 is TGTGCCAGCGTCATGAACACTGAAGCTTTCTTT.

This sequence joins TRBV9 and TRBJ2-2; no firm D call. Germline lookup yields CDR1 SGDLS and CDR2 YYNGEE. Trimming shortened V by 0 bases and J by 3 bases, and 12 bases separated the two germline ends. The CDR3 runs 16 residues. The CDR3 protein is CASSVAVGLDTGELFF. CDR3 DNA: TGTGCCAGCAGCGTAGCCGTGGGTTTGGACACCGGGGAGCTGTTTTTT.

This clone was observed a handful of times. The chain joins TRBV2 to TRBJ1-5; D is uncertain. The V gene's germline CDR1 is SNHLY and CDR2 FYNNEI. Between the trimmed V and J ends, which lost 7 bases and 3 bases, there was a span of 7 bases. CDR3 size: 12 residues. CDR3 DNA: TGTGCCAGCAAGAGAACCAATCAGCCCCAGCATTTT. Amino acids: CASKRTNQPQHF.

The CDR3 region is CASSNRDHNNSPLHF. The CDR3 bases are TGTGCCAGCAGTAACCGGGACCATAATAATTCACCCCTCCACTTT. This sequence joins TRBV27 and TRBJ1-6; possible D gene TRBD1, 5 bases. This CDR3 is built from 15 residues. Germline lookup yields CDR1 MNHEY and CDR2 SMNVEV (reference sequence). With 5 bases removed from V and 5 bases from J, the gap between germline ends came to 13 bases.

The chain links TRBV6-5 to TRBJ1-3, with 8 bases that match TRBD1. This CDR3 is built from 13 residues. Looked up from germline, CDR1 is MNHEY and CDR2 is SVGAGI. J gave up 2 bases and V 10 bases, and 4 bases lay outside the gene matches. CDR3: CATMTGAGNTIYF. The CDR3 DNA sequence: TGTGCCACTATGACAGGGGCTGGAAACACCATATATTTT.

The chain has TRBV28 and TRBJ2-6; 9 positions match TRBD1. The CDR3 length is 15 residues. The V gene's germline CDR1 is MDHEN and CDR2 SYDVKM. V dropped 10 bases and J dropped 2; count of bases not matched to a gene: 6. This CDR3 reads CATGQGSTGANVLTF. DNA for the CDR3: TGTGCCACCGGACAGGGGAGCACTGGGGCCAACGTCCTGACTTTC.

This chain uses TRBV27 with TRBJ1-5; 8 bases match TRBD1. This CDR3 has 14 residues. V lost 5 bases and J lost 7; bases outside the gene matches: 7. CDR1 MNHEY and CDR2 SMNVEV come from the germline V gene (reference sequence). CDR3 residues: CASSPTGAGQPQHF. CDR3 sequence (DNA): TGTGCCAGCAGTCCGACAGGGGCGGGACAGCCCCAGCATTTT.

This chain connects TRBV25-1 to TRBJ2-6; unclear D gene. CDR3 size: 14 residues. V was clipped by 3 bases and J by 0 bases, with 3 bases between them. Germline V gene lookup returns CDR1 MGHDK and CDR2 SYGVNS. The CDR3 here is CASSDYSGANVLTF. The CDR3 DNA reads as TGTGCCAGCAGTGATTACTCTGGGGCCAACGTCCTGACTTTC.

The chain couples TRBV5-1 to TRBJ2-2, with TRBD2 identical over 8 bases. The trim removed 7 bases at V and 0 bases at J, leaving 2 bases unmatched. Germline V gene data show CDR1 as SGHRS and CDR2 as YFSETQ. This CDR3 is built from 14 residues. CDR3 nucleotide sequence: TGCGCCAGCCGGCGGGAGGCGAACACCGGGGAGCTGTTTTTT. Translating it yields CASRREANTGELFF.

The V and J genes are TRBV4-2 and TRBJ2-7; D not resolved. The germline V gene encodes CDR1 LGHNA and CDR2 YNFKEQ. Trimming pared 4 bases from V and 1 base from J, leaving 17 bases between. The CDR3 loop spans 16 amino acids. The CDR3 loop reads CASSRPWGEVSYEQYF. The CDR3 DNA is TGTGCCAGCAGCCGTCCTTGGGGTGAGGTTTCCTACGAGCAGTACTTC.

The V call is TRBV28, the J call TRBJ2-1; no clear D. Germline CDR1 MDHEN, CDR2 SYDVKM. Trimming left V 3 bases short and J 8 bases short, with 5 bases between. The CDR3 length is 11 residues. Here the CDR3 reads CASSFPDEQFF. CDR3 in DNA: TGTGCCAGCAGTTTTCCGGATGAGCAGTTCTTC. Full variable domain (rest looked up from reference TRBV28 and TRBJ2-1): DVKVTQSSRYLVKRTGEKVFLECVQDMDHENMFWYRQDPGLGLRLIYFSYDVKMKEKGDIPEGYSVSREKKERFSLILESASTNQTSMYLCASSFPDEQFFGPGTRLTVL.

The rearrangement links TRBV15 to TRBJ2-6, with 8 bases lining up with TRBD2. Trimming cost V 3 bases and J 0 bases; bases outside gene matches: 10. Germline assignment: CDR1 LNHNV and CDR2 YYDKDF (reference sequence). This CDR3 is built from 19 residues. CDR3 bases: TGTGCCACCAGCAGGGGCTTGTCTAGCGGGCCCTCTGGGGCCAACGTCCTGACTTTC. This translates into CATSRGLSSGPSGANVLTF.

A word on this clone: The germline gene is not matched at one end of the junction; a read error may be the cause. The chain recombines TRBV5-1 with TRBJ1-2; D perhaps matches TRBD1 (5 bases). The CDR3 consists of 12 residues. CDR1 and CDR2 (germline): SGHRS, YFSETQ. CDR3 loop: CASSLRQGVFSF. The CDR3 region has the DNA TGCGCCAGCAGCTTGCGCCAGGGCGTCTTCTCCTTC.

This clone was recorded once. The rearrangement uses TRBV5-1 and TRBJ2-2, with no clear D. From germline, CDR1 is SGHRS and CDR2 YFSETQ. The V gene lost 4 bases and the J gene lost 6 bases, with 13 bases spanning the gap. The CDR3 loop spans 14 amino acids. Written as DNA, the CDR3 is TGCGCCAGCAGCCCCAGGTTTGCCCCCGGGGAGCTGTTTTTT. Amino acid sequence: CASSPRFAPGELFF.

V is TRBV14 and J is TRBJ2-7; TRBD2 agrees at 9 bases. The germline CDR1 and CDR2 sequences are SGHDN and FVKESK. Trimming cost V 2 bases and J 0 bases; bases outside gene matches: 8. The CDR3 contains 17 residues. CDR3 sequence: CASSQLPAGGFSYEQYF. In DNA form, the CDR3 reads TGTGCCAGCAGCCAACTACCAGCGGGAGGTTTCTCCTACGAGCAGTACTTC.

The rearrangement uses TRBV30 and TRBJ2-7; 9 nucleotides match TRBD2. The V and J ends lost 4 bases and 3 bases, in that order; junction bases with no gene match: 10. CDR1 and CDR2 (germline): GTSNPN, SVGIG (reference sequence). This CDR3 is 15 amino acids long. CDR3 residues: CAWTGQLAGIYEQYF. The CDR3 nucleotides read TGTGCCTGGACAGGGCAACTAGCGGGTATCTACGAGCAGTACTTC.

This clone was found a few times. The chain has TRBV10-1 and TRBJ2-7; D uncertain. The CDR3 consists of 12 residues. V lost 0 bases, J lost 6 bases, and 6 bases lay in between. Germline V gene sequence: CDR1 WNHNN, CDR2 SYGVQD (reference sequence). The CDR3 nucleotides are TGCGCCAGCAGTGAGTCGAGAGGCGAGCAGTACTTC. It encodes CASSESRGEQYF.

This clone appeared a single time. The chain joins TRBV25-1 to TRBJ2-5; 8 nucleotides line up with TRBD2. Losses at the gene ends were 1 base for V and 5 bases for J; bases not matched to a gene: 6. Per germline, CDR1 MGHDK and CDR2 SYGVNS. CDR3 length: 15 residues. CDR3 amino acids: CASSESGGPSETQYF. CDR3 in DNA: TGTGCCAGCAGTGAATCGGGAGGGCCCTCGGAGACCCAGTACTTC.

This clone was picked up one time. The sample carries other DNA sequences with the same CDR3. This chain uses TRBV18 with TRBJ2-7; D is undetermined. Germline assignment: CDR1 KGHSH and CDR2 LQKENI. This CDR3 has 12 amino acids. The ends were cut back, 3 bases at V and 1 base at J, with 4 bases in the middle. In DNA, the CDR3 is TGTGCCAGCTCACCTGCTTCCTACGAGCAGTACTTC. Translation: CASSPASYEQYF.

In the case of this clone: The same CDR3 is also encoded by other DNA sequences in this sample. This chain joins TRBV5-1 and TRBJ1-1; D remains ambiguous. CDR3 length: 13 amino acids. Trimming stripped 0 bases from V and 0 bases from J, with 3 bases between. Germline V gene sequence: CDR1 SGHRS, CDR2 YFSETQ. The CDR3 loop is CASSLEVNTEAFF. For the CDR3, the DNA is TGCGCCAGCAGCTTGGAAGTGAACACTGAAGCTTTCTTT. Complete variable domain (other parts from reference TRBV5-1 and TRBJ1-1): KAGVTQTPRYLIKTRGQQVTLSCSPISGHRSVSWYQQTPGQGLQFLFEYFSETQRNKGNFPGRFSGRQFSNSRSEMNVSTLELGDSALYLCASSLEVNTEAFFGQGTRLTVV.